Listed below are T cell receptor beta chains from one sample, sequenced in a study of Graves' ophthalmopathy and Graves' hyperthyroidism. TCRdb re-called the multiplex PCR reads with MiXCR, one entry per CDR3 protein. The table has a few hundred thousand distinct CDR3 sequences, approximately 20% seen once; the top ten hold 1.5% to 2%. The sample taken for sequencing was peripheral blood. These receptors were collected from a woman aged 18-35 years with Graves' ophthalmopathy. CDR3s include the opening cysteine and the closing phenylalanine or tryptophan. A D gene is named only where the DNA matches it firmly. The listing skips clone size in some rows; elsewhere it reads once, few, many or a size class.

j_call d_call clone_size v_call cdr3_aa cdr3_nt
TRBJ2-6 NA many TRBV6-1 CASSEVRDAWEGANVLTF TGTGCCAGCAGTGAAGTCCGGGACGCCTGGGAAGGGGCCAACGTCCTGACTTTC
TRBJ1-3 NA many TRBV30 CAWQRTAGNTIYF TGTGCCTGGCAGCGGACGGCTGGAAACACCATATATTTT
TRBJ1-3 TRBD1 many TRBV28 CASSIGQVLSGNTIYF TGTGCCAGCAGTATAGGACAGGTGCTCTCTGGAAACACCATATATTTT
TRBJ2-5 NA many TRBV7-2 CASSLEHRETQYF TGTGCCAGCAGCTTAGAACATCGGGAGACCCAGTACTTC
TRBJ2-7 NA many TRBV19 CASNSHVDSYEQYF TGTGCCAGTAACTCCCACGTGGACTCCTACGAGCAGTACTTC
TRBJ1-5 NA once TRBV28 CASSQILGGLLHYQPQHF TGTGCCAGCAGTCAAATATTGGGGGGTCTCTTGCATTATCAGCCCCAGCATTTT
TRBJ2-7 TRBD1 few TRBV6-1 CASSEEGARGREQYF TGTGCCAGCAGTGAAGAAGGGGCGAGGGGGCGCGAGCAGTACTTC
TRBJ2-2 NA many TRBV29-1 CSVEGAGGELFF TGCAGCGTTGAAGGAGCAGGCGGGGAGCTGTTTTTT
TRBJ2-7 TRBD1 many TRBV7-2 CASTTSGDRFYEQYF TGTGCCAGCACCACAAGTGGGGACAGGTTCTACGAGCAGTACTTC
TRBJ2-2 TRBD2 many TRBV6-5 CASRYLAGVHTGELFF TGTGCCAGCAGATACCTAGCGGGGGTCCACACCGGGGAGCTGTTTTTT
TRBJ2-7 TRBD1 many TRBV4-1 CASSRAGGQGGYEQYF TGCGCCAGCAGCAGAGCAGGTGGACAGGGAGGCTACGAGCAGTACTTC
TRBJ2-7 TRBD1 many TRBV5-1 CASSSSSTGGNEQYF TGCGCCAGCAGCTCCAGTTCGACAGGGGGCAACGAGCAGTACTTC
TRBJ1-5 TRBD1 many TRBV6-2/TRBV6-3 CASSYPGQGSGNQPQHF TGTGCCAGCAGTTACCCGGGACAGGGTAGCGGCAATCAGCCCCAGCATTTT
TRBJ2-4 TRBD2 many TRBV11-3 CASSLRTSGRTKNIQYF TGTGCCAGCAGCTTACGGACTAGCGGGAGGACCAAAAACATTCAGTACTTC
TRBJ1-1 NA many TRBV12-3/TRBV12-4 CASSLTNTEAFF TGTGCCAGCAGTCTCACAAACACTGAAGCTTTCTTT
TRBJ1-3 NA many TRBV9 CASSVESRSGNTIYF TGTGCCAGCAGCGTAGAGTCCCGCTCTGGAAACACCATATATTTT
TRBJ2-7 TRBD1 many TRBV6-5 CASSYVQGVYEQYF TGTGCCAGCAGTTACGTGCAGGGGGTTTACGAGCAGTACTTC
TRBJ1-3 NA many TRBV12-3/TRBV12-4 CASTPLGLPDTIYF TGTGCCAGCACCCCCCTAGGGCTACCGGACACCATATATTTT
TRBJ1-5 NA many TRBV12-3/TRBV12-4 CASTQGSQPQHF TGTGCCAGCACCCAGGGTTCGCAGCCCCAGCATTTT
TRBJ2-7 TRBD1 many TRBV7-8 CASKRDRALSHSYEQYF TGTGCCAGCAAGCGGGACAGGGCCTTATCCCACTCCTACGAGCAGTACTTC
TRBJ1-1 TRBD1 many TRBV7-2 CASSLGGQATNTEAFF TGTGCCAGCAGCTTAGGGGGACAGGCAACGAACACTGAAGCTTTCTTT
TRBJ2-4 NA many TRBV6-2/TRBV6-3 CASSGPAASKNIQYF TGTGCCAGCAGTGGACCCGCTGCGTCCAAAAACATTCAGTACTTC
TRBJ1-2 TRBD1 many TRBV5-5 CASSSQGPYGYTF TGTGCCAGCAGCTCACAGGGGCCCTATGGCTACACCTTC
TRBJ2-7 NA many TRBV6-5 CASSYRGGGYEQYF TGTGCCAGCAGTTATCGAGGGGGGGGCTACGAGCAGTACTTC
TRBJ1-3 NA NA TRBV28 CASSLWEGRVGNTIYF TGTGCCAGCAGTTTATGGGAGGGCCGGGTCGGAAACACCATATATTTT
TRBJ1-1 NA few TRBV19 CASSTRVEAFF TGTGCCAGTAGTACGCGGGTTGAAGCTTTCTTT
TRBJ1-1 NA many TRBV24-1 CATSAGLATEAFF TGTGCCACCAGTGCTGGGCTTGCCACTGAAGCTTTCTTT
TRBJ1-5 NA NA TRBV19 CASTATVAWNQPQHF TGTGCCAGTACCGCAACGGTTGCGTGGAATCAGCCCCAGCATTTT
TRBJ2-7 NA many TRBV6-2/TRBV6-3 CASSYSRKQYF TGTGCCAGCAGTTACTCGAGGAAGCAGTACTTC
TRBJ1-6 TRBD1 NA TRBV28 CASMKQGGFYNSPLHF TGTGCCAGCATGAAACAGGGGGGATTCTATAATTCACCCCTCCACTTT
TRBJ1-5 NA many TRBV18 CASSPPGKYQPQHF TGTGCCAGCTCACCTCCGGGCAAATATCAGCCCCAGCATTTT
TRBJ1-2 TRBD1 many TRBV7-8 CASSLVGTGFANGYTF TGTGCCAGCAGCTTAGTAGGGACAGGGTTTGCCAATGGCTACACCTTC
TRBJ1-1 NA many TRBV25-1 CASSEGGADTEAFF TGTGCCAGCAGTGAAGGGGGGGCGGACACTGAAGCTTTCTTT
TRBJ1-1 NA many TRBV12-5 CASVPGANTEAFF TGTGCTAGTGTCCCGGGGGCTAACACTGAAGCTTTCTTT
TRBJ1-1 TRBD1 many TRBV19 CASSGYRGRVTEAFF TGTGCCAGTAGTGGCTACAGGGGGCGAGTCACTGAAGCTTTCTTT
TRBJ1-1 NA many TRBV19 CASSISPLMNTEAFF TGTGCCAGTAGTATCTCTCCCCTTATGAACACTGAAGCTTTCTTT
TRBJ1-1 NA NA TRBV27 CASPREGYNTEAFF TGTGCCAGCCCCCGAGAGGGCTACAACACTGAAGCTTTCTTT
TRBJ1-5 NA NA TRBV7-2 CASSLGGGSVQPQHF TGTGCCAGCAGCTTAGGTGGGGGGTCGGTTCAGCCCCAGCATTTT
TRBJ2-7 NA many TRBV29-1 CSVWGGYEQYF TGCAGCGTCTGGGGAGGCTACGAGCAGTACTTC
TRBJ2-2 NA many TRBV7-3 CASSLETGRKTGELFF TGTGCCAGCAGCCTAGAAACAGGAAGGAAAACCGGGGAGCTGTTTTTT
TRBJ1-2 NA NA TRBV6-5 CASSYSPDNYGYTF TGTGCCAGCAGTTACTCCCCAGATAACTATGGCTACACCTTC
TRBJ2-7 TRBD2 NA TRBV12-3/TRBV12-4 CASSPPAGLAGLSEQYF TGTGCCAGCAGTCCCCCGGCCGGACTAGCGGGACTGAGCGAGCAGTACTTC
TRBJ2-7 NA NA TRBV2 CASCHRENYEQYF TGTGCCAGCTGCCACAGGGAAAACTACGAGCAGTACTTC
TRBJ2-7 NA NA TRBV12-3/TRBV12-4 CASSLEKGPRRDEQYF TGTGCCAGCAGTTTAGAAAAAGGACCCCGGAGGGACGAGCAGTACTTC
TRBJ1-5 NA many TRBV6-2/TRBV6-3 CASSTQGNQPQHF TGTGCCAGCAGTACCCAGGGAAATCAGCCCCAGCATTTT
TRBJ1-1 TRBD1 many TRBV4-3 CASSHNRGPEAFF TGCGCCAGCAGCCATAACAGGGGTCCCGAAGCTTTCTTT